This T cell receptor beta chain was recorded in a study of shared clonotypes between healthy human individuals. Across the study: Each donor's CD8 memory used one plate, CD8 naive two, each CD4 subset three.

Study-level results: With a few donors compared, 4.5% to 6.5% of naive CD4 clonotypes were shared.

CDR1 and CDR2 (germline): SGHAT, FQNNGV. V was cut by 6 bases and J by 5 bases, with 16 bases left in between. The CDR3 spans 14 residues. The protocol was immunoSEQ multiplex PCR, while the TCRdb copy is restricted to in-frame clones and leaves out a portion. The repertoire holds 2.3 million or so clones, approximately 95% seen once, with 0.39% in the top ten. As regards this clone: What it binds is not known.

The chain joins TRBV11-2 to TRBJ1-1, with unresolved D. Sequenced input: naive CD4+ T cells from PBMCs. Subset of the sample: CD45RA+ positively selected. This receptor was taken from a man aged 18 to 29 in good health. Some clones in this sample may be carry-over from other donors' samples. CDR3 sequence reads: CASRQNQVRTEAFF. The CDR3, as DNA: TGTGCCAGCAGACAAAATCAGGTTCGGACTGAAGCTTTCTTT.